Listed below are T cell receptor beta chains from one sample, sequenced in a study of T-cell reconstitution after alpha-beta-depleted transplantation in children. One entry per CDR3 protein results from TCRdb running MiXCR on the PCR reads. The sample yields 90,000 to 130,000 distinct CDR3 sequences, 10% seen once. The material was PBMCs from the stem cell graft donor, obtained from the stem cell graft. The receptor set was obtained from a human donor who donated a stem cell graft to a child with acute lymphoblastic leukemia. Both conserved end residues are part of each CDR3. The D gene is left open where the match is weak. Clone size, where shown, is once, few, many, or a class for clones that have expanded.

D	V	size	J	DNA	CDR3
-	TRBV4-3	many	TRBJ2-1	TGCGCCAGCAGCCAAGATACGGCCCGTGGGCAGTTCTTC	CASSQDTARGQFF
-	TRBV5-8	-	TRBJ2-7	TGTGCCAGCCGCTTGCAGGCCTACGAGCAGTACTTC	CASRLQAYEQYF
TRBD2	TRBV3-1	many	TRBJ2-7	TGTGCCAGCAGCCAAGAAGGCCTAGCGGGAGTCAAGCAGTACTTC	CASSQEGLAGVKQYF
-	TRBV12-3/TRBV12-4	many	TRBJ1-5	TGTGCCAGCAGTCACGGCAATCAGCCCCAGCATTTT	CASSHGNQPQHF
-	TRBV5-8	many	TRBJ2-1	TGTGCCAGCAGCTTGTACCCCGTTGGTTGGGACAATGAGCAGTTCTTC	CASSLYPVGWDNEQFF
TRBD2	TRBV5-1	many	TRBJ2-3	TGCGCCAGCAGAAGATCCGGGGGGGCACCTCGCACAGATACGCAGTATTTT	CASRRSGGAPRTDTQYF
-	TRBV7-6	few	TRBJ2-6	TGTGCCAGCAGCTTAGAGACAGCAGTCTCTGGGGCCAACGTCCTGACTTTC	CASSLETAVSGANVLTF
-	TRBV6-6	-	TRBJ1-4	TGTGCCAGCAGTTACCGACAGTATTCTCTTGGTGAAAAACTGTTTTTT	CASSYRQYSLGEKLFF
TRBD2	TRBV5-1	many	TRBJ2-1	TGCGCCAGCAGACAAGCGGGAGGGAGCTCCTACAATGAGCAGTTCTTC	CASRQAGGSSYNEQFF
-	TRBV28	many	TRBJ2-7	-	CASSSSISGVSYEQYF
-	TRBV20-1	many	TRBJ1-1	TGCAGTGCTAGGAGGGTGACTGAAGCTTTCTTT	CSARRVTEAFF
-	TRBV9	many	TRBJ2-3	TGTGCCAGCAGCAAACTAGCGTCAGGGGCAGATACGCAGTATTTT	CASSKLASGADTQYF
-	TRBV9	many	TRBJ1-3	TGTGCCAGCAGCTCTAGACAGACCACTCGCTCTGGAAACACCATATATTTT	CASSSRQTTRSGNTIYF
-	TRBV4-1	many	TRBJ1-5	TGCGCCAGCAGCAATGGGCAGTTTGATAGCAATCAGCCCCAGCATTTT	CASSNGQFDSNQPQHF
-	TRBV7-2	many	TRBJ1-3	TGTGCCAGCAGCTTAAGAGGGGCTAGGTCTGGAAACACCATATATTTT	CASSLRGARSGNTIYF
-	TRBV6-5	many	TRBJ2-7	TGTGCCACCGGAAGAGGCGAGCAGTACTTC	CATGRGEQYF
-	TRBV6-5	many	TRBJ1-2	TGTGCCAGCAGACCGGAGAAGGGGATAAAGGATGGCTACACCTTC	CASRPEKGIKDGYTF
TRBD1	TRBV20-1	many	TRBJ2-5	TGCAGTGCTAGACCCGGACAGGGGCGAAGGGAGACCCAGTACTTC	CSARPGQGRRETQYF
-	TRBV29-1	many	TRBJ1-1	TGCAGCGTCAGGGGAGCAGCGTTGGTGTCTGGTGAAGCTTTCTTT	CSVRGAALVSGEAFF
-	TRBV12-3/TRBV12-4	many	TRBJ1-6	TGTGCCAGCAGTTTAGGTGCGACAAACTCCTATAATTCACCCCTCCACTTT	CASSLGATNSYNSPLHF
TRBD1	TRBV5-4	-	TRBJ2-4	TGTGCCAGCAGTTGGGGGACAGGGTCAGTAGCCAAAAACATTCAGTACTTC	CASSWGTGSVAKNIQYF
-	TRBV2	many	TRBJ1-1	TGTGCCAGCAGTGTTGTTAGGATGAACACTGAAGCTTTCTTT	CASSVVRMNTEAFF
TRBD2	TRBV20-1	many	TRBJ2-7	TGCAGTGCGGGCAGCGACTGGCTAGCGGGTTACGAGCAGTACTTC	CSAGSDWLAGYEQYF
TRBD2	TRBV6-2/TRBV6-3	-	TRBJ2-5	TGTGCCAGCAGTTACCGTTTGACGAGCGGGAGGGGGGAGACCCAGTACTTC	CASSYRLTSGRGETQYF
TRBD1	TRBV5-1	many	TRBJ1-6	TGCGCCAGCCGGATAGGGGACAGGGCCAATTCACCCCTCCACTTT	CASRIGDRANSPLHF
-	TRBV6-2/TRBV6-3	few	TRBJ1-5	TGTGCCAGCAGTTACACACAGGGTCGACAGCCCCAGCATTTT	CASSYTQGRQPQHF
TRBD2	TRBV11-1	many	TRBJ2-1	TGTGCCAGCAGCTTAACTCGCGGGGGGGCGAATCGAGTAGATGAGCAGTTCTTC	CASSLTRGGANRVDEQFF
-	TRBV24-1	many	TRBJ2-5	TGTGCCACCAGTGGGCAGAAACAAGAGACCCAGTACTTC	CATSGQKQETQYF
-	TRBV19	many	TRBJ1-4	TGTGCCAGTGGGCGTTTCGGCGAAAAACTGTTTTTT	CASGRFGEKLFF
TRBD1	TRBV5-1	many	TRBJ2-1	TGCGCCAGCAGGATTGGGAACAGGGGGCACTACAATGAGCAGTTCTTC	CASRIGNRGHYNEQFF
-	TRBV4-3	many	TRBJ2-7	TGCGCCAGCAGCCAAGACCGCTACGAGCAGTACTTC	CASSQDRYEQYF
-	TRBV5-1	many	TRBJ2-3	TGCGCCAGCACTGGGGGAAGCGCCACAGATACGCAGTATTTT	CASTGGSATDTQYF
TRBD2	TRBV5-1	many	TRBJ2-1	TGCGCCAGCAGCTTGGGCGGGAGTGGCGATGAGCAGTTCTTC	CASSLGGSGDEQFF
TRBD2	TRBV4-1	many	TRBJ2-3	TGCGCCAGCAGCCCCTTCGGACTAGCGGGGGCGTCAGATACGCAGTATTTT	CASSPFGLAGASDTQYF
-	TRBV14	-	TRBJ2-1	TGTGCCAGCAGCCCGCCGGGGGTAATCGGAAATGAGCAGTTCTTC	CASSPPGVIGNEQFF
-	TRBV27	many	TRBJ1-5	TGTGCCAGCAGGGGAACAGGGTCAGGTGGCAATCAGCCCCAGCATTTT	CASRGTGSGGNQPQHF
TRBD1	TRBV6-6	-	TRBJ2-5	TGTGCCAGCAGTTACTCCGGACAGGGTTCCCAGTACTTC	CASSYSGQGSQYF
TRBD2	TRBV20-1	many	TRBJ2-1	TGCAGTGCTGAGGCGGGAGAGGCCTACAATGAGCAGTTCTTC	CSAEAGEAYNEQFF
-	TRBV20-1	many	TRBJ2-5	TGCAGTGCTACAGGGGCGTGGGAGACCCAGTACTTC	CSATGAWETQYF
-	TRBV19	many	TRBJ2-5	TGTGCCAGTAGTATAGCTCCTGGGACGGCGAACCAAAAAGAGACCCAGTACTTC	CASSIAPGTANQKETQYF
-	TRBV7-9	many	TRBJ2-5	TGTGCCAGCAGCCCCCAGGAGGGGGAAGTTTCGGAGACCCAGTACTTC	CASSPQEGEVSETQYF
TRBD2	TRBV20-1	many	TRBJ2-3	TGCAGTGCTCCTCCTAGCGGGAGCTTGACAGATACGCAGTATTTT	CSAPPSGSLTDTQYF
-	TRBV7-2	many	TRBJ1-5	TGTGCCAGCAGCTCCCCCGCAGGTCTGGATAGCCAGCATTTT	CASSSPAGLDSQHF
-	TRBV5-1	many	TRBJ2-1	TGCGCCAGCAGCTTGGCCCTGACTGACAATGAGCAGTTCTTC	CASSLALTDNEQFF
TRBD2	TRBV7-9	many	TRBJ2-1	TGTGCCAGCAGCCAGGCGGGGGGGCACAACAATGAGCAGTTCTTC	CASSQAGGHNNEQFF
-	TRBV7-2	many	TRBJ2-4	TGTGCCAGCAGCCCCGAAGGACTGGCCCCAAACATTCAGTACTTC	CASSPEGLAPNIQYF
-	TRBV4-3	many	TRBJ1-2	TGCGCCAGCAGCCAAGGGGGCGGGGGGACCTATGGCTACACCTTC	CASSQGGGGTYGYTF
TRBD1	TRBV28	many	TRBJ1-5	TGTGCCAGCACAGGGGGAGTGGGTCAGCCCCAGCATTTT	CASTGGVGQPQHF
-	TRBV7-9	many	TRBJ1-3	TGTGCCAGCAGCTCCCGACAGAGCTCTGGAAACACCATATATTTT	CASSSRQSSGNTIYF
-	TRBV5-6	many	TRBJ2-7	TGTGCCAGCAGCCTACCCGGGACATTTACCTACGAGCAGTACTTC	CASSLPGTFTYEQYF
TRBD1	TRBV18	once	TRBJ2-3	TGTGCCAGCTCACCACCGACAGGGGTGGATACGCAGTATTTT	CASSPPTGVDTQYF
-	TRBV15	many	TRBJ1-1	TGTGCCACCAGCAGCCAGGGAATAGACACTGAAGCTTTCTTT	CATSSQGIDTEAFF
TRBD2	TRBV11-2	many	TRBJ2-3	TGTGCCAGCAGCTTAGATCCATCTGCGGGAGGGCTTGAGTCAGATACGCAGTATTTT	CASSLDPSAGGLESDTQYF
-	TRBV6-6	many	TRBJ2-7	TGTGCCAGCAGGACCAGCTACGAGCAGTACTTC	CASRTSYEQYF
TRBD1	TRBV6-2/TRBV6-3	few	TRBJ2-3	TGTGCCAGCAGTTATTGGGACAGGGCTTCAGATACGCAGTATTTT	CASSYWDRASDTQYF